This TCR beta chain was identified during a study of regulatory T cells in long-lasting Graves disease. Study information: Over 5 years of antithyroid drugs plus positive TSH receptor antibodies defined persistent Graves' disease. Study-level results: Those with persistent Graves' had less TCR diversity than newly diagnosed patients.

This clonotype has a count of ten or more. Its antigen is as yet unknown. Time point in this sample: persistent/refractory GD, antithyroid drugs over 5 years with positive TRAb. After RNA was extracted from PBMCs, the TCR library was made from it. In each case, Graves' disease was diagnosed per American Thyroid Association guidelines. The V and J ends lost 2 bases and 1 base respectively, with 10 bases between them. Per the germline V gene, CDR1 is MNHEY and CDR2 is SVGAGI. The length of the CDR3 is 15 residues. Both iRepertoire HTBI primers and Arm-PCR of CDR3 regions were used to build the TCR beta libraries. TCRdb processed the multiplex PCR reads anew with MiXCR; each CDR3 protein has one entry. This sample has about 470,000 distinct CDR3 sequences; 20% to 25% occur once, and the top ten carry 6.5% to 9%.

Sequencing was performed on peripheral blood mononuclear cells (PBMCs), taken when the disease was refractory, from a patient treated with antithyroid drugs. The receptor comes from a female donor with Graves disease. The V call is TRBV6-5, the J call TRBJ2-3; a weak D match, TRBD2 (6 bases). CDR3 sequence: CASSYVGGGTDTQYF. The CDR3 DNA sequence: TGTGCCAGCAGTTACGTCGGGGGAGGCACAGATACGCAGTATTTT.